This note documents a single TCR beta chain sequence. Its cognate antigen is unknown. The entry originates in a study of prognosis after radiotherapy for stage I lung cancer. Overall study context: Whereas some twelve patients had adenocarcinoma, squamous cell carcinoma was the tumor in 6 or 7. General study results and limits: Among patients who developed distant metastases, Shannon entropy after stereotactic body radiation therapy was lower. A fall in unique TCR clone counts followed stereotactic body radiation therapy, with medians of around 10,000 versus 6,900.

TCR beta CDR3 was amplified from genomic DNA by two-round multiplex PCR. First-round PCR used primers specific to each TRBV and TRBJ gene. MiXCR, run by TCRdb on the multiplex PCR reads, gives a single entry per CDR3 protein. The data show under 20,000 distinct CDR3 sequences, 44% seen once. The sample was PBMCs, taken before or after stereotactic body radiation therapy (not recorded which). The receptor's source is a donor aged 50 or older with non-small cell lung cancer.

CDR3 protein: CSANGENYGYTF. In DNA form, the CDR3 reads TGCAGTGCCAACGGGGAAAACTATGGCTACACCTTC. V gene TRBV20-1 combines with J gene TRBJ1-2; D remains ambiguous. Germline V lookup: CDR1 DFQATT, CDR2 SNEGSKA (reference sequence). The V and J ends lost 6 bases and 2 bases respectively, with 10 bases between them. The CDR3 totals 12 residues.